Below are 3 T cell receptor beta chains sequenced from a single sample in a study of blood T cell repertoires in COVID-19. Libraries were prepared by immunoSEQ multiplex PCR; TCRdb keeps only in-frame clonotypes and omits some of them. The sample holds over 250,000 clones, roughly 77% seen once. The sequenced sample was peripheral blood. Receptors originate from a woman of 80 years or more with acute or convalescent COVID-19.

DNA for the CDR3: TGTGCCAGCAGCTTAGTTGGGTACGGGGGGCCCAAAAACATTCAGTACTTC. This codes for CASSLVGYGGPKNIQYF. V and J are TRBV7-2 and TRBJ2-4; TRBD2 is a possible D gene (7 bases). The CDR3 consists of 17 residues. Trimming took 1 base from V and 2 from J, leaving 15 bases between them. Germline CDR1 SGHTA, CDR2 FQGNSA.

The gene calls are TRBV7-9 and TRBJ2-5, with TRBD1 matching over 7 bases. The V gene's germline CDR1 is SEHNR and CDR2 FQNEAQ (reference sequence). This CDR3 is built from 16 residues. With 5 bases clipped from V and 9 bases from J, the junction kept 18 bases outside the gene matches. CDR3 in amino acids: CASSQTGTVRVHAQYF. In nucleotides, the CDR3 is TGTGCCAGCAGCCAAACGGGGACAGTCAGGGTACACGCCCAGTACTTC.

This clone came up a few times. The chain carries TRBV2 and TRBJ1-1; D is perhaps TRBD1 (6 bases). Germline V lookup: CDR1 SNHLY, CDR2 FYNNEI. V shed 5 bases and J shed 4 bases, with 11 bases lying between them. The CDR3 contains 13 residues. The chain's CDR3 is CASSLDRATEAFF. CDR3 DNA sequence: TGTGCCAGCAGTTTGGACAGAGCCACTGAAGCTTTCTTT.